A selection of T cell receptor beta chains follows, all from one sample in a study of cytomegalovirus exposure and HLA in healthy donors. The protocol was immunoSEQ multiplex PCR, while the TCRdb copy is restricted to in-frame clones and leaves out a portion. The repertoire consists of about 360,000 clones, with just over 85% occurring once and the leading ten covering around 0.8%. Input material: PBMCs. The receptors here all came from a woman between 18 and 30 years old in good health and CMV-seronegative. The CDR3 runs from the conserved cysteine through the conserved F or W. Fields, in order: J gene, D gene, V gene, clone size, CDR3 protein, CDR3 DNA. A D gene is named only where the DNA matches it firmly. Clone size is given for some rows only: seen once, a few or many times, or a class if the clone is expanded.

j_gene: TRBJ2-7; d_gene: NA; v_gene: TRBV5-1; abundance: once; CDR3aa: CASSLGLAASSYEQYF; CDR3nt: TGCGCCAGCAGCTTGGGGCTGGCGGCCAGCTCCTACGAGCAGTACTTC
j_gene: TRBJ1-4; d_gene: TRBD1; v_gene: TRBV5-1; abundance: NA; CDR3aa: CASREQGANEKLFF; CDR3nt: TGCGCCAGCAGGGAACAGGGGGCGAATGAAAAACTGTTTTTT
j_gene: TRBJ1-2; d_gene: TRBD1; v_gene: TRBV10-3; abundance: NA; CDR3aa: CAISELTGKGGYTF; CDR3nt: TGTGCCATCAGTGAGCTGACAGGGAAAGGGGGCTACACCTTC
j_gene: TRBJ2-4; d_gene: NA; v_gene: TRBV6-5; abundance: NA; CDR3aa: CASSPVRTASPIQYF; CDR3nt: TGTGCCAGCAGTCCCGTTCGGACAGCCAGCCCCATTCAGTACTTC
j_gene: TRBJ1-1; d_gene: NA; v_gene: TRBV5-1; abundance: NA; CDR3aa: CASSLAGSSLILNTEAFF; CDR3nt: TGCGCCAGCAGCTTGGCGGGAAGTAGCTTAATATTGAACACTGAAGCTTTCTTT
j_gene: TRBJ2-1; d_gene: TRBD2; v_gene: TRBV30; abundance: NA; CDR3aa: CAWSVLAGGEQFF; CDR3nt: TGTGCCTGGAGTGTACTGGCGGGAGGTGAGCAGTTCTTC
j_gene: TRBJ1-1; d_gene: NA; v_gene: TRBV7-6; abundance: NA; CDR3aa: CASSLVRGGRRVRAEAFF; CDR3nt: TGTGCCAGCAGCTTAGTCCGGGGGGGGCGGAGGGTACGAGCTGAAGCTTTCTTT
j_gene: TRBJ1-2; d_gene: TRBD1; v_gene: TRBV4-1; abundance: NA; CDR3aa: CASSQGQAGLDGYTF; CDR3nt: TGCGCCAGCAGCCAGGGACAGGCGGGTTTGGATGGCTACACCTTC
j_gene: TRBJ2-5; d_gene: TRBD2; v_gene: TRBV5-1; abundance: NA; CDR3aa: CASSFRLAGGPQETQYF; CDR3nt: TGCGCCAGCAGCTTCCGACTAGCGGGGGGGCCTCAAGAGACCCAGTACTTC
j_gene: TRBJ2-7; d_gene: NA; v_gene: TRBV6-6; abundance: once; CDR3aa: CASSYNSGGEQYF; CDR3nt: TGTGCCAGCAGTTACAATTCAGGGGGGGAGCAGTACTTC
j_gene: TRBJ2-1; d_gene: TRBD1; v_gene: TRBV7-3; abundance: NA; CDR3aa: CASSSSMDREQFF; CDR3nt: TGTGCCAGCAGCTCATCAATGGACAGGGAACAGTTCTTC
j_gene: TRBJ2-2; d_gene: TRBD2; v_gene: TRBV10-3; abundance: few; CDR3aa: CAATSGTNTGELFF; CDR3nt: TGTGCCGCTACTAGCGGGACGAACACCGGGGAGCTGTTTTTT
j_gene: TRBJ1-1; d_gene: NA; v_gene: TRBV28; abundance: NA; CDR3aa: CASSHMNTEAFF; CDR3nt: TGTGCCAGCAGCCACATGAACACTGAAGCTTTCTTT
j_gene: TRBJ2-5; d_gene: NA; v_gene: TRBV6-5; abundance: NA; CDR3aa: CASQQTGTKPETQYF; CDR3nt: TGTGCCAGCCAACAAACAGGGACGAAACCAGAGACCCAGTACTTC
j_gene: TRBJ2-3; d_gene: TRBD1; v_gene: TRBV5-1; abundance: NA; CDR3aa: CASSTRDRITDTQYF; CDR3nt: TGCGCCAGCAGCACAAGGGACAGAATCACAGATACGCAGTATTTT
j_gene: TRBJ2-7; d_gene: NA; v_gene: TRBV4-1; abundance: NA; CDR3aa: CASSPVGSLYEQYF; CDR3nt: TGCGCCAGCAGCCCTGTCGGGAGCTTATACGAGCAGTACTTC
j_gene: TRBJ2-3; d_gene: TRBD2; v_gene: TRBV5-1; abundance: NA; CDR3aa: CASKPLAGGSQYF; CDR3nt: TGCGCCAGCAAACCTCTAGCGGGAGGGTCGCAGTATTTT
j_gene: TRBJ2-7; d_gene: NA; v_gene: TRBV11-2; abundance: NA; CDR3aa: CASAQGPFRYEQYF; CDR3nt: TGTGCCAGTGCCCAGGGGCCCTTCCGCTACGAGCAGTACTTC
j_gene: TRBJ2-1; d_gene: TRBD1; v_gene: TRBV2; abundance: NA; CDR3aa: CASSFDRGGGNEQFF; CDR3nt: TGTGCCAGCAGTTTTGACAGGGGTGGTGGCAATGAGCAGTTCTTC
j_gene: TRBJ2-7; d_gene: NA; v_gene: TRBV9; abundance: NA; CDR3aa: CASSVGAGQPYEQYF; CDR3nt: TGTGCCAGCAGCGTAGGGGCAGGGCAACCCTACGAGCAGTACTTC
j_gene: TRBJ2-6; d_gene: NA; v_gene: TRBV5-1; abundance: NA; CDR3aa: CASSYYRGSGANVLTF; CDR3nt: TGCGCCAGCAGCTACTACCGAGGGTCTGGGGCCAACGTCCTGACTTTC
j_gene: TRBJ2-7; d_gene: NA; v_gene: TRBV30; abundance: NA; CDR3aa: CALSPGYEQYF; CDR3nt: TGTGCCCTCAGCCCGGGCTACGAGCAGTACTTC
j_gene: TRBJ1-1; d_gene: NA; v_gene: TRBV6-1; abundance: NA; CDR3aa: CASKAPRGPEAFF; CDR3nt: TGTGCCAGCAAGGCCCCGCGGGGGCCTGAAGCTTTCTTT
j_gene: TRBJ2-7; d_gene: TRBD1; v_gene: TRBV5-1; abundance: NA; CDR3aa: CASRAGTGVYEQYF; CDR3nt: TGCGCCAGCAGGGCCGGGACAGGGGTGTACGAGCAGTACTTC
j_gene: TRBJ1-1; d_gene: TRBD1; v_gene: TRBV29-1; abundance: NA; CDR3aa: CSATGGLNTEAFF; CDR3nt: TGCAGCGCTACAGGGGGCCTGAACACTGAAGCTTTCTTT
j_gene: TRBJ2-7; d_gene: TRBD1; v_gene: TRBV10-3; abundance: NA; CDR3aa: CAIRGDSSPYEQYF; CDR3nt: TGTGCCATCAGGGGGGACAGTTCTCCCTACGAGCAGTACTTC
j_gene: TRBJ2-1; d_gene: NA; v_gene: TRBV6-5; abundance: NA; CDR3aa: CASSYEVDNEQFF; CDR3nt: TGTGCCAGCAGTTACGAGGTGGACAATGAGCAGTTCTTC
j_gene: TRBJ1-5; d_gene: NA; v_gene: TRBV7-9; abundance: few; CDR3aa: CASSLPGVGPQHF; CDR3nt: TGTGCCAGCAGCTTGCCAGGGGTGGGCCCCCAGCATTTT
j_gene: TRBJ2-7; d_gene: NA; v_gene: TRBV7-8; abundance: NA; CDR3aa: CASSLGGWYEQYF; CDR3nt: TGTGCCAGCAGCTTAGGCGGGTGGTACGAGCAGTACTTC
j_gene: TRBJ2-3; d_gene: TRBD2; v_gene: TRBV7-6; abundance: NA; CDR3aa: CASSPGTSGGAFDTQYF; CDR3nt: TGTGCCAGCAGCCCCGGGACTAGCGGGGGGGCCTTCGATACGCAGTATTTT
j_gene: TRBJ2-7; d_gene: TRBD2; v_gene: TRBV5-1; abundance: few; CDR3aa: CASSLTSGRYPEQYF; CDR3nt: TGCGCCAGCAGCCTGACTAGCGGGAGGTACCCCGAGCAGTACTTC
j_gene: TRBJ2-7; d_gene: TRBD1; v_gene: TRBV7-9; abundance: NA; CDR3aa: CATSSGTGAFEQYF; CDR3nt: TGTGCCACCTCCTCCGGGACAGGGGCCTTCGAGCAGTACTTC
j_gene: TRBJ2-7; d_gene: NA; v_gene: TRBV15; abundance: NA; CDR3aa: CATSADRPADYEQYF; CDR3nt: TGTGCCACCAGCGCCGACAGGCCGGCGGACTACGAGCAGTACTTC
j_gene: TRBJ2-5; d_gene: NA; v_gene: TRBV29-1; abundance: NA; CDR3aa: CSATRRETQYF; CDR3nt: TGCAGCGCGACTAGGCGAGAGACCCAGTACTTC
j_gene: TRBJ1-2; d_gene: TRBD1; v_gene: TRBV2; abundance: NA; CDR3aa: CASSVPGQNYGYTF; CDR3nt: TGTGCCAGCAGTGTCCCGGGACAGAACTATGGCTACACCTTC
j_gene: TRBJ2-5; d_gene: TRBD2; v_gene: TRBV2; abundance: NA; CDR3aa: CASGGLAGSGETQYF; CDR3nt: TGTGCCAGCGGGGGACTAGCGGGGTCAGGGGAGACCCAGTACTTC
j_gene: TRBJ2-3; d_gene: NA; v_gene: TRBV6-1; abundance: once; CDR3aa: CASSDGFGTQYF; CDR3nt: TGTGCCAGCAGTGATGGTTTCGGTACGCAGTATTTT
j_gene: TRBJ2-5; d_gene: NA; v_gene: TRBV7-9; abundance: few; CDR3aa: CASSLGGRTDGETQYF; CDR3nt: TGTGCCAGCAGCTTAGGGGGGCGGACCGACGGGGAGACCCAGTACTTC
j_gene: TRBJ2-7; d_gene: TRBD1; v_gene: TRBV28; abundance: once; CDR3aa: CASSLTKDRPTYEQYF; CDR3nt: TGTGCCAGCAGTTTAACGAAGGACAGGCCGACCTACGAGCAGTACTTC
j_gene: TRBJ1-1; d_gene: NA; v_gene: TRBV6-1; abundance: NA; CDR3aa: CAVTGHLNTEAFF; CDR3nt: TGTGCCGTTACGGGACACCTGAACACTGAAGCTTTCTTT
j_gene: TRBJ2-1; d_gene: NA; v_gene: TRBV11-2; abundance: NA; CDR3aa: CASSQGWQGNEQFF; CDR3nt: TGTGCCAGCAGCCAAGGGTGGCAGGGCAATGAGCAGTTCTTC
j_gene: TRBJ2-7; d_gene: TRBD1; v_gene: TRBV10-3; abundance: few; CDR3aa: CAISGTGGSYEQYF; CDR3nt: TGTGCCATCAGTGGGACAGGGGGAAGCTACGAGCAGTACTTC
j_gene: TRBJ2-5; d_gene: TRBD1; v_gene: TRBV2; abundance: NA; CDR3aa: CASMRGPQETQYF; CDR3nt: TGTGCCAGCATGAGGGGGCCCCAAGAGACCCAGTACTTC
j_gene: TRBJ1-4; d_gene: NA; v_gene: TRBV27; abundance: NA; CDR3aa: CASYARGAREKLFF; CDR3nt: TGTGCCAGCTATGCCCGTGGGGCGCGTGAAAAACTGTTTTTT
j_gene: TRBJ2-3; d_gene: TRBD2; v_gene: TRBV6-1; abundance: NA; CDR3aa: CASSDRLAGKTDTQYF; CDR3nt: TGTGCCAGCAGTGACCGACTAGCGGGAAAGACAGATACGCAGTATTTT
j_gene: TRBJ2-3; d_gene: TRBD1; v_gene: TRBV2; abundance: NA; CDR3aa: CASSSPGQLTDTQYF; CDR3nt: TGTGCCAGCAGTTCACCGGGACAGCTCACAGATACGCAGTATTTT
j_gene: TRBJ2-1; d_gene: TRBD2; v_gene: TRBV6-1; abundance: NA; CDR3aa: CASARLADYNEQFF; CDR3nt: TGTGCCAGCGCGCGACTAGCGGACTACAATGAGCAGTTCTTC
j_gene: TRBJ1-6; d_gene: NA; v_gene: TRBV28; abundance: NA; CDR3aa: CASSLLAGAGNSPLHF; CDR3nt: TGTGCCAGCAGTTTATTAGCGGGGGCAGGTAATTCACCCCTCCACTTT
j_gene: TRBJ1-1; d_gene: NA; v_gene: TRBV23-1; abundance: NA; CDR3aa: CASSQVAGRVNTEAFF; CDR3nt: TGCGCCAGCAGCCAAGTGGCAGGGAGGGTAAACACTGAAGCTTTCTTT
j_gene: TRBJ1-2; d_gene: TRBD1; v_gene: TRBV28; abundance: few; CDR3aa: CASSEGAVGGYTF; CDR3nt: TGTGCCAGCAGTGAGGGGGCGGTGGGAGGCTACACCTTC
j_gene: TRBJ2-5; d_gene: NA; v_gene: TRBV5-1; abundance: NA; CDR3aa: CASSLTHQETQYF; CDR3nt: TGCGCCAGCAGCTTGACACACCAAGAGACCCAGTACTTC
j_gene: TRBJ2-4; d_gene: TRBD2; v_gene: TRBV5-1; abundance: NA; CDR3aa: CASSAGTSGPTLAKNIQYF; CDR3nt: TGCGCCAGCAGCGCCGGGACTAGCGGCCCGACTCTAGCCAAAAACATTCAGTACTTC
j_gene: TRBJ1-4; d_gene: NA; v_gene: TRBV28; abundance: NA; CDR3aa: CASSPQGRNEKLFF; CDR3nt: TGTGCCAGCAGTCCTCAGGGGAGAAATGAAAAACTGTTTTTT
j_gene: TRBJ2-1; d_gene: TRBD2; v_gene: TRBV18; abundance: NA; CDR3aa: CASSLAGFNEQFF; CDR3nt: TGTGCCAGCTCACTAGCGGGGTTCAATGAGCAGTTCTTC